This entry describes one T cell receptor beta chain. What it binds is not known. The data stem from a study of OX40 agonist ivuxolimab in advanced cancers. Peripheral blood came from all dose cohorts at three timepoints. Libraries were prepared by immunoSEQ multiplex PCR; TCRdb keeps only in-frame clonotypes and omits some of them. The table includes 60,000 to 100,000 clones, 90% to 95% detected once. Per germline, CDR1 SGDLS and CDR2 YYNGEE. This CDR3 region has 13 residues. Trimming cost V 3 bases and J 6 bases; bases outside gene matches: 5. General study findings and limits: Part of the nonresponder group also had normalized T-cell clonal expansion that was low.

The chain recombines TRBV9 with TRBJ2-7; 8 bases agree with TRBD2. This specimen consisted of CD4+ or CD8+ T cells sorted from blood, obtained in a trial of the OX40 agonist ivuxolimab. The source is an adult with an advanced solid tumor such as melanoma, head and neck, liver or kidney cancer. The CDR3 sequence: CASSAGGVGEQYF. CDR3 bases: TGTGCCAGCAGCGCGGGAGGGGTCGGCGAGCAGTACTTC.